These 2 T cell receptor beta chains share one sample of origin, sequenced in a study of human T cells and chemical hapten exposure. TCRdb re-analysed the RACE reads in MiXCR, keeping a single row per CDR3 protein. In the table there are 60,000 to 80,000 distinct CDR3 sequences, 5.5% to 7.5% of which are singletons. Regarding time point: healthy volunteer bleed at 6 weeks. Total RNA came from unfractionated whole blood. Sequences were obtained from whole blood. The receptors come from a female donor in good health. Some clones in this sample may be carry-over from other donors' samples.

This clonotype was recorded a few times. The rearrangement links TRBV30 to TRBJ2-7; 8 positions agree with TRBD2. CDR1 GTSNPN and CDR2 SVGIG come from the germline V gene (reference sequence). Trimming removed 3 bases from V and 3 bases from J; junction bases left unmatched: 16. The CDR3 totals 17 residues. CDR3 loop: CAWRPPPGGPKFYEQYF. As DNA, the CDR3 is TGTGCCTGGAGGCCCCCCCCGGGAGGGCCGAAATTCTACGAGCAGTACTTC.

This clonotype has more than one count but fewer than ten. Here the CDR3 reads CASSPLTSGRGDTQYF. The CDR3 nucleotides are TGTGCCAGCAGTCCGCTGACTAGCGGGAGGGGGGATACGCAGTATTTT. The genes are TRBV28 and TRBJ2-3; 14 bases map to TRBD2. Germline V gene data show CDR1 as MDHEN and CDR2 as SYDVKM. This CDR3 has 16 residues. J lost 6 bases, V lost 5 bases, and 7 bases had no gene match.